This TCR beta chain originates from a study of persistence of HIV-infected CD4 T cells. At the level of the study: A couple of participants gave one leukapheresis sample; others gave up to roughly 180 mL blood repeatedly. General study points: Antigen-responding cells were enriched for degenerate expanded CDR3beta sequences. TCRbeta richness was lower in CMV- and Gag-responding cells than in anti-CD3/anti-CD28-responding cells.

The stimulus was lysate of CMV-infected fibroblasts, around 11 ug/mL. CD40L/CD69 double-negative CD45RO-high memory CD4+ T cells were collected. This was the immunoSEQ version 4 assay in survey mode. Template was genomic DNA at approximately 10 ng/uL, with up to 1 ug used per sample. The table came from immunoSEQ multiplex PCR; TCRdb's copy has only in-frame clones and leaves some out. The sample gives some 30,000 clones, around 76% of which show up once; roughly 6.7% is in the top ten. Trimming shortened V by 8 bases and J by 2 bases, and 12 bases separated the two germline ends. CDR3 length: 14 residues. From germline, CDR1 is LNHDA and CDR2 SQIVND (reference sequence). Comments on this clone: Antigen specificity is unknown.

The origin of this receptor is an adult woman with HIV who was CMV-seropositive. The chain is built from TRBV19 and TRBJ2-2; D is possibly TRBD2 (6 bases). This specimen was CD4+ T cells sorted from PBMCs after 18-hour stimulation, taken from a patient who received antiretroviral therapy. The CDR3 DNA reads TGTGCCAGTTTAGGGACTTACAACACCGGGGAGCTGTTTTTT. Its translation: CASLGTYNTGELFF.